Each of the 4 T cell receptor beta chains below was sequenced from the same sample in a study of CD8 T cells in ankylosing spondylitis. Using its own MiXCR run on the 5' RACE reads, TCRdb lists one record per CDR3 protein. The sample holds about 140,000 distinct CDR3 sequences; 7.5% to 9.5% are singletons and the top ten take 7.3%. The sequenced sample was synovial fluid, either unsorted or a sorted T cell fraction (not recorded which). These receptors were obtained from a male donor with ankylosing spondylitis.

There are a few counts of this clonotype. V and J are TRBV7-8 and TRBJ2-5; either TRBD1 or TRBD2 may supply D (5 bases each). Germline-derived CDR1 and CDR2 are SGHVS and FQNEAQ. The CDR3 runs 14 residues. Trimming took 6 bases from V and 0 from J, leaving 11 bases between them. The CDR3 here is CASRTGQYQETQYF. The CDR3 region has the DNA TGTGCCAGCAGAACGGGGCAGTACCAAGAGACCCAGTACTTC.

The chain has TRBV15 and TRBJ2-7, with 11 bases matching TRBD1. Germline values: CDR1 LNHNV, CDR2 YYDKDF (reference sequence). This CDR3 region has 15 residues. J lost 3 bases, V lost 1 base, and 2 bases had no gene match. The CDR3 coding sequence is TGTGCCACCAGCAGAGGGGGACAGGGGGGCTACGAGCAGTACTTC. Protein product: CATSRGGQGGYEQYF. The full variable domain, its missing parts supplied by reference TRBV15 and TRBJ2-7, is DAMVIQNPRYQVTQFGKPVTLSCSQTLNHNVMYWYQQKSSQAPKLLFHYYDKDFNNEADTPDNFQSRRPNTSFCFLDIRSPGLGDTAMYLCATSRGGQGGYEQYFGPGTRLTVT.

At least ten counts were recorded for this clonotype. The DNA for the CDR3 is TGTGCCAGCAGCTTACGGGGAAGGGATTCACCCCTCCACTTT. Amino acid sequence: CASSLRGRDSPLHF. This sequence joins TRBV7-2 and TRBJ1-6; D not certain. CDR3 length equals 14 residues. V dropped 2 bases and J dropped 8 bases, with 10 bases sitting between them. Germline-derived CDR1 and CDR2 are SGHTA and FQGNSA.

At least ten counts were recorded for this clonotype. The CDR3 coding sequence is TGTGCCAGCAGTGAACAGAACTATGGCTACACCTTC. Protein product: CASSEQNYGYTF. This chain connects TRBV6-1 to TRBJ1-2, with D unresolved. This CDR3 is built from 12 residues. V was pared by 2 bases and J by 2 bases, with 3 bases between. The germline gives CDR1 MNHNS, CDR2 SASEGT.